Below are 14 T cell receptor beta chains sequenced from a single sample in a study of blood T cell repertoires in COVID-19. Clones were sequenced by immunoSEQ multiplex PCR, and TCRdb holds only the in-frame ones, with some missing. The profile shows 95,000 or so clones, over 75% of them singletons. Material: peripheral blood. The source of these receptors is a human donor in a cohort sampled during active COVID-19.

V usage is TRBV12-3 or TRBV12-4 and J usage is TRBJ1-1; tentatively, D is TRBD1 (5 bases). The CDR3 is 13 residues long. V lost 6 bases and J 0 bases, leaving 8 bases between the germline ends. The CDR3 region is CASSTGMNTEAFF. The DNA of the CDR3 is TGTGCCAGCAGCACAGGAATGAACACTGAAGCTTTCTTT.

The rearrangement uses TRBV14 and TRBJ1-4, with D perhaps matching TRBD1 (5 bases). CDR3 length: 15 residues. Germline CDR1 is SGHDN and CDR2 is FVKESK. V was shortened by 1 base and J by 7 bases, with 13 bases between the two germline ends. CDR3 in DNA: TGTGCCAGCAGCCAAGGGCAGCAGGGCGGTGAAAAACTGTTTTTT. This gives the protein CASSQGQQGGEKLFF.

The rearrangement joins TRBV7-3 to TRBJ2-1; D gene ambiguous. The length of the CDR3 is 14 residues. Germline CDR1 SGHTA, CDR2 FQGTGA. V was pared by 5 bases and J by 11 bases, with 19 bases between. The CDR3 sequence: CASSPTLRSTQQFF. The CDR3 nucleotides read TGTGCCAGCAGCCCAACCCTCAGGTCGACACAGCAGTTCTTC.

The table lists this clone with a few counts. The genes are TRBV5-1 and TRBJ2-2; D is undetermined. Trimming removed 3 bases at V and 5 bases at J, with 8 bases between. The V gene's germline CDR1 is SGHRS and CDR2 YFSETQ. The CDR3 is made up of 13 amino acids. This CDR3 reads CASSSTWTGELFF. The CDR3 region has the DNA TGCGCCAGCAGCTCAACTTGGACCGGGGAGCTGTTTTTT.

This chain joins TRBV3-1 (or the pseudogene TRBV3-2) and TRBJ1-2, with D unresolved. The CDR3 length is 14 residues. Per germline, CDR1 LGHDT and CDR2 YNNKEL (reference sequence). V was shortened by 1 base and J by 8 bases, with 14 bases between the two germline ends. CDR3 nucleotide sequence: TGTGCCAGCAGCCAAGTTGAGGGCTCTGGAGGCTACACCTTC. Its translation: CASSQVEGSGGYTF.

The chain couples TRBV11-2 to TRBJ2-7, with TRBD2 identical over 11 bases. V trimming: 2 bases; J trimming: 3 bases; junction bases outside the gene matches: 6. In germline, CDR1 is SGHAT, CDR2 FQNNGV. CDR3 length: 16 residues. In DNA form, the CDR3 reads TGTGCCAGCAGCTTAAGTCTGCTAGCGGGGGGCTACGAGCAGTACTTC. It codes for CASSLSLLAGGYEQYF.

The chain joins TRBV1 to TRBJ2-1; the DNA was not used to check the table's D call, TRBD2. TRBV1 is given as a pseudogene. There are 17 residues in the CDR3. The CDR3 nucleotides are TGCACCAGCAGCCAAGATCTACGGGGGTTGTCCTACAATGAGCAGTTCTTC. This translates into CTSSQDLRGLSYNEQFF.

The chain uses TRBV11-2 and TRBJ2-7; TRBD1 matches at 9 bases. The V segment lost 11 bases and the J segment 3 bases; nucleotides outside the gene matches: 8. This CDR3 is built from 13 residues. The germline CDR1 and CDR2 sequences are SGHAT and FQNNGV. The CDR3 loop reads CACNRDRDYEQYF. The CDR3 DNA sequence: TGTGCCTGCAACCGGGACAGGGACTACGAGCAGTACTTC.

Note on this clone: Other DNA sequences from this sample encode an identical CDR3 as well. The V and J genes are TRBV28 and TRBJ2-7; no definite D call. Per the germline V gene, CDR1 is MDHEN and CDR2 is SYDVKM. V lost 3 bases and J 4 bases, leaving 4 bases between the germline ends. There are 11 residues in the CDR3. Here the CDR3 DNA reads TGTGCCAGCAGTTTGAGATACGAGCAGTACTTC. Residues: CASSLRYEQYF.

The rearrangement joins TRBV2 to TRBJ1-5; the D gene is possibly TRBD1 (5 bases). Trimming pared 7 bases from V and 0 bases from J, leaving 10 bases between. This CDR3 comprises 14 residues. The germline CDR1 and CDR2 sequences are SNHLY and FYNNEI. In DNA, the CDR3 is TGTGCCAGCACCCGGGGGAATAGCAATCAGCCCCAGCATTTT. Translated, it gives CASTRGNSNQPQHF.

This clone was recorded a few times. This rearrangement joins TRBV7-9 to TRBJ1-6; D not certain. Germline CDR1 and CDR2: SEHNR and FQNEAQ (reference sequence). V was shortened by 4 bases and J by 3 bases, with 7 bases between the two germline ends. The CDR3 spans 14 residues. The CDR3, as DNA: TGTGCCAGCAGCTACGCAGACTATAATTCACCCCTCCACTTT. Translation: CASSYADYNSPLHF.

V is TRBV4-1 and J is TRBJ1-1; D not resolved. Trimming took off 2 bases at V and 0 bases at J, with 7 bases between the two ends. Germline loops: CDR1 MGHRA, CDR2 YSYEKL. This CDR3 is built from 14 residues. The CDR3 sequence: CASSQYAMNTEAFF. The CDR3 nucleotides read TGCGCCAGCAGCCAATATGCTATGAACACTGAAGCTTTCTTT.

The chain employs TRBV5-1 and TRBJ1-4; 9 positions agree with TRBD1. V shed 4 bases, J shed 5 bases, and the junction held 9 bases outside the gene matches. The CDR3 has 16 residues. Germline V lookup: CDR1 SGHRS, CDR2 YFSETQ. The CDR3 protein is CASSRTGGQGNEKLFF. In nucleotides, the CDR3 is TGCGCCAGCAGCCGTACAGGGGGCCAGGGGAATGAAAAACTGTTTTTT.

The chain has TRBV18 and TRBJ2-2; 7 bases align to TRBD1. CDR3 length: 16 residues. The ends lost 5 bases at V and 4 bases at J; junction bases unmatched: 10. Germline assignment: CDR1 KGHSH and CDR2 LQKENI. CDR3 residues: CASSKRQGKGTGELFF. The CDR3 DNA is TGTGCCAGCTCAAAGCGACAGGGAAAAGGCACCGGGGAGCTGTTTTTT.